This is a list of T cell receptor beta chains from one sample in a study of T cells in tumors after PD-1 blockade. Produced via immunoSEQ multiplex PCR; TCRdb's table is partial and in-frame only. The table shows almost 35,000 clones, with about three quarters occurring only once. The source material was PBMCs, sampled after anti-PD-1 treatment. The receptors here all came from a human donor with basal cell carcinoma. The CDR3 runs from the conserved cysteine through the conserved F or W. The order of the fields is CDR3 protein, CDR3 DNA, D gene, J gene, V gene, CDR3 length, clone size. The D gene is left open where the match is weak. Size is stated for part of the rows, as once, few or many counts, or as a class when the clone is expanded.

CSVGQADTIYF,TGCAGCGTTGGCCAGGCGGACACCATATATTTT,.,TRBJ1-3,TRBV29-1,11,.
CASSPRGLAGNEQFF,TGTGCCAGCAGCCCTAGGGGACTAGCGGGAAATGAGCAGTTCTTC,TRBD2,TRBJ2-1,TRBV3-1/TRBV3-2,15,.
CASSPQGDTNEKLFF,TGTGCCAGCAGTCCCCAGGGGGACACTAATGAAAAACTGTTTTTT,TRBD1,TRBJ1-4,TRBV28,15,few
CASSVYNEQFF,TGCGCCAGCAGCGTCTACAATGAGCAGTTCTTC,.,TRBJ2-1,TRBV5-1,11,.
CASSQVAGAGEKLFF,TGCGCCAGCAGCCAAGTGGCTGGGGCAGGGGAAAAACTGTTTTTT,.,TRBJ1-4,TRBV4-3,15,many
CASSGQETGELFF,TGTGCCAGCAGCGGACAAGAAACCGGGGAGCTGTTTTTT,.,TRBJ2-2,TRBV2,13,once
CASSWTPSGSSYEQYF,TGTGCCAGCAGTTGGACCCCTAGCGGGAGTTCCTACGAGCAGTACTTC,TRBD2,TRBJ2-7,TRBV6-2/TRBV6-3,16,.
CASSNRDKAEQFF,TGTGCCAGCAGCAACCGGGACAAGGCTGAGCAGTTCTTC,.,TRBJ2-1,TRBV7-2,13,.
CASSLGQGYRQPQHF,TGTGCCAGCAGTTTGGGACAGGGATACCGTCAGCCCCAGCATTTT,TRBD1,TRBJ1-5,TRBV28,15,.
CASSQGSYTGGNEKLFF,TGTGCCAGCAGCCAAGGCAGCTATACAGGCGGTAACGAAAAACTGTTTTTT,.,TRBJ1-4,TRBV3-1/TRBV3-2,17,.
CASSATGDQETQYF,TGTGCCAGCAGTGCCACAGGGGACCAAGAGACCCAGTACTTC,TRBD1,TRBJ2-5,TRBV28,14,.
CASTLGPGNSPLHF,TGTGCCAGTACCCTTGGCCCAGGGAATTCACCCCTCCACTTT,.,TRBJ1-6,TRBV19,14,.
CASSSPGHNSPLHF,TGTGCCAGCAGCTCCCCGGGCCATAATTCACCCCTCCACTTT,.,TRBJ1-6,TRBV5-4,14,.
CASSAVAGGEDTQYF,TGTGCCAGCAGTGCCGTAGCGGGAGGGGAAGATACGCAGTATTTT,TRBD2,TRBJ2-3,TRBV6-4,15,.
CASSVAGGADTQYF,TGTGCCAGTAGTGTAGCGGGAGGAGCAGATACGCAGTATTTT,TRBD2,TRBJ2-3,TRBV19,14,.